This TCR beta chain came from a study of blood T cell repertoires in COVID-19. About the study: Acute-phase and convalescent COVID-19 samples originated in the United States, Italy and Spain. In each case, the material was cDNA or gDNA derived from T cells, B-cell-depleted T cells, or PBMCs.

This CDR3 region has 13 residues. Trimming left V 2 bases short and J 3 bases short, with 8 bases between. CDR1 ENHRY and CDR2 SYGVKD come from the germline V gene. As processed by the authors: Reference gene primers were amplified, and this amplification served to estimate nucleated cell counts. Generated by immunoSEQ multiplex PCR, the TCRdb table keeps only in-frame clones and is missing some. The DNA was the basis for D and trimming; V, J and clone size are from that table. The table includes roughly 300,000 clones, around 87% detected once. This clone occurred a few times. The receptor comes from a woman aged 35 to 49 who had recovered from COVID-19. Sequencing was done on a sample of peripheral blood. V usage is TRBV10-3 and J usage is TRBJ2-7; D is perhaps TRBD2 (5 bases). The CDR3 sequence is CAISEGRGYEQYF. The CDR3 DNA follows: TGTGCCATCAGTGAGGGTCGGGGCTACGAGCAGTACTTC.